A single sample is the source of the 13 T cell receptor beta chains below, sequenced in a study of cytomegalovirus exposure and HLA in healthy donors. PCR was performed using 60 Vbeta and 13 Jbeta primers. Data came from immunoSEQ multiplex PCR; TCRdb stores just in-frame clones and leaves some out. The data show 150,000 to 200,000 clones, with roughly 75% seen just once and under 2% held by the top ten. The sample was PBMCs. The receptor set was obtained from a woman in her twenties or thirties in good health and CMV-seronegative.

This chain uses TRBV5-6 with TRBJ2-5; D possibly corresponds to TRBD1 (6 bases). The V gene's germline CDR1 is SGHDT and CDR2 YYEEEE. The CDR3 runs to 14 residues. V lost 5 bases to trimming and J lost 5 bases, with 16 bases between them. In DNA, the CDR3 is TGTGCCAGCAGACCTACAGGGCGAGGGGAGACCCAGTACTTC. Translated, it gives CASRPTGRGETQYF.

This chain joins TRBV9 and TRBJ1-1; D call uncertain. Germline V gene sequence: CDR1 SGDLS, CDR2 YYNGEE. The CDR3 is 14 residues long. With 2 bases removed from V and 0 bases from J, the gap between germline ends came to 8 bases. The CDR3 here is CASSVRTMNTEAFF. The CDR3 DNA sequence: TGTGCCAGCAGCGTTCGGACTATGAACACTGAAGCTTTCTTT.

The chain recombines TRBV11-2 with TRBJ1-1; unclear D gene. Germline V CDR1 and CDR2: SGHAT, FQNNGV. The CDR3 loop spans 15 amino acids. Trimming took 0 bases from V and 3 from J, leaving 11 bases between them. The CDR3 DNA reads as TGTGCCAGCAGCTTAGATCGCTGGGCTTACACTGAAGCTTTCTTT. Its protein is CASSLDRWAYTEAFF.

This clone was detected only once. The V gene is TRBV9, the J gene TRBJ2-1; weak D call: TRBD2 (7 bases). CDR1 is SGDLS and CDR2 is YYNGEE in the germline V gene. Trimming shortened V by 1 base and J by 2 bases, and 13 bases separated the two germline ends. The CDR3 is 16 residues long. This CDR3 is CASSVIPGGPYNEQFF. In nucleotides, the CDR3 is TGTGCCAGCAGCGTAATCCCGGGGGGCCCCTACAATGAGCAGTTCTTC. Variable domain in full (rest from reference TRBV9 and TRBJ2-1): DSGVTQTPKHLITATGQRVTLRCSPRSGDLSVYWYQQSLDQGLQFLIQYYNGEERAKGNILERFSAQQFPDLHSELNLSSLELGDSALYFCASSVIPGGPYNEQFFGPGTRLTVL.

As concerns this clone: This sample includes further DNA sequences coding for the same CDR3. The CDR3, as DNA: TGTGCCAGCAGCCCAGGGGGGGAGACCCAGTACTTC. It yields the protein CASSPGGETQYF. The chain couples TRBV9 to TRBJ2-5; a weak D match, TRBD1 (7 bases). The CDR3 covers 12 residues. CDR1 is SGDLS and CDR2 is YYNGEE in the germline V gene. Trimming took off 4 bases at V and 5 bases at J, with 9 bases between the two ends.

The chain has TRBV6-5 and TRBJ2-3; D is uncertain. V dropped 10 bases and J dropped 8 bases, with 10 bases sitting between them. The CDR3 contains 10 residues. The germline V gene encodes CDR1 MNHEY and CDR2 SVGAGI. CDR3 loop: CATGEVTQYF. CDR3 DNA sequence: TGTGCCACCGGAGAGGTTACGCAGTATTTT.

The V and J genes are TRBV2 and TRBJ1-4; D gene uncertain. The CDR3 is 15 amino acids. Trimming took off 3 bases at V and 6 bases at J, with 14 bases between the two ends. Germline values: CDR1 SNHLY, CDR2 FYNNEI. DNA for the CDR3: TGTGCCAGCAGTGATGAGGGAGCCATTGATGAAAAACTGTTTTTT. Its protein is CASSDEGAIDEKLFF.

A few counts support this clone. This sequence joins TRBV27 and TRBJ2-7; TRBD1 agrees at 7 bases. J gave up 2 bases and V 2 bases, and 3 bases lay outside the gene matches. Looked up from germline, CDR1 is MNHEY and CDR2 is SMNVEV (reference sequence). The CDR3 covers 14 residues. The chain's CDR3 is CASSLLDRTYEQYF. The CDR3 DNA follows: TGTGCCAGCAGTTTACTGGACAGGACCTACGAGCAGTACTTC.

There are many counts of this clone. The genes are TRBV2 and TRBJ2-7; the D gene is possibly TRBD2 (6 bases). Germline V gene data show CDR1 as SNHLY and CDR2 as FYNNEI. The CDR3 sequence is 15 residues long. Trimming took 0 bases from V and 3 from J, leaving 12 bases between them. CDR3 sequence reads: CASSEARTNRYEQYF. In DNA, the CDR3 is TGTGCCAGCAGTGAAGCAAGGACTAATCGCTACGAGCAGTACTTC.

The chain combines TRBV15 with TRBJ2-5, with 9 positions matching TRBD1. There are 14 residues in the CDR3. V was clipped by 8 bases and J by 1 base; unmatched bases: 5. The germline gives CDR1 LNHNV, CDR2 YYDKDF (reference sequence). This chain's CDR3 is CATRRTGAQETQYF. CDR3 sequence (DNA): TGTGCCACCCGGAGGACAGGGGCCCAAGAGACCCAGTACTTC.

The chain carries TRBV2 and TRBJ2-7, with 10 bases lining up with TRBD2. CDR3 length: 18 residues. Germline V gene sequence: CDR1 SNHLY, CDR2 FYNNEI. Unmatched junction bases numbered 12, after V lost 2 bases and J lost 2 bases. In DNA form, the CDR3 reads TGTGCCAGCAGTGAACGGGTGAGGCTAGCGGGGGCTACCTACGAGCAGTACTTC. Its translation: CASSERVRLAGATYEQYF. Filled out from reference TRBV2 and TRBJ2-7, the complete variable domain reads EPEVTQTPSHQVTQMGQEVILRCVPISNHLYFYWYRQILGQKVEFLVSFYNNEISEKSEIFDDQFSVERPDGSNFTLKIRSTKLEDSAMYFCASSERVRLAGATYEQYFGPGTRLTVT.

This chain links TRBV4-2 with TRBJ2-4; TRBD2 is a possible D gene (5 bases). V was trimmed by 4 bases and J by 2 bases, leaving 12 bases between them. Germline CDR1 LGHNA, CDR2 YNFKEQ. CDR3 length: 15 residues. The CDR3 reads CASSLEGSSKNIQYF. The CDR3 nucleotides read TGTGCCAGCAGCCTTGAGGGCTCGTCCAAAAACATTCAGTACTTC.

This rearrangement joins TRBV7-2 to TRBJ1-6; D unresolved. The V gene's germline CDR1 is SGHTA and CDR2 FQGNSA. CDR3 length: 12 residues. Trimming took off 5 bases at V and 7 bases at J, with 6 bases between the two ends. CDR3 amino acids: CASSRLNSPLHF. The DNA for the CDR3 is TGTGCCAGCAGCCGCCTAAATTCACCCCTCCACTTT. Supplemented by reference TRBV7-2 and TRBJ1-6, the full variable domain reads GAGVSQSPSNKVTEKGKDVELRCDPISGHTALYWYRQSLGQGLEFLIYFQGNSAPDKSGLPSDRFSAERTGGSVSTLTIQRTQQEDSAVYLCASSRLNSPLHFGNGTRLTVT.